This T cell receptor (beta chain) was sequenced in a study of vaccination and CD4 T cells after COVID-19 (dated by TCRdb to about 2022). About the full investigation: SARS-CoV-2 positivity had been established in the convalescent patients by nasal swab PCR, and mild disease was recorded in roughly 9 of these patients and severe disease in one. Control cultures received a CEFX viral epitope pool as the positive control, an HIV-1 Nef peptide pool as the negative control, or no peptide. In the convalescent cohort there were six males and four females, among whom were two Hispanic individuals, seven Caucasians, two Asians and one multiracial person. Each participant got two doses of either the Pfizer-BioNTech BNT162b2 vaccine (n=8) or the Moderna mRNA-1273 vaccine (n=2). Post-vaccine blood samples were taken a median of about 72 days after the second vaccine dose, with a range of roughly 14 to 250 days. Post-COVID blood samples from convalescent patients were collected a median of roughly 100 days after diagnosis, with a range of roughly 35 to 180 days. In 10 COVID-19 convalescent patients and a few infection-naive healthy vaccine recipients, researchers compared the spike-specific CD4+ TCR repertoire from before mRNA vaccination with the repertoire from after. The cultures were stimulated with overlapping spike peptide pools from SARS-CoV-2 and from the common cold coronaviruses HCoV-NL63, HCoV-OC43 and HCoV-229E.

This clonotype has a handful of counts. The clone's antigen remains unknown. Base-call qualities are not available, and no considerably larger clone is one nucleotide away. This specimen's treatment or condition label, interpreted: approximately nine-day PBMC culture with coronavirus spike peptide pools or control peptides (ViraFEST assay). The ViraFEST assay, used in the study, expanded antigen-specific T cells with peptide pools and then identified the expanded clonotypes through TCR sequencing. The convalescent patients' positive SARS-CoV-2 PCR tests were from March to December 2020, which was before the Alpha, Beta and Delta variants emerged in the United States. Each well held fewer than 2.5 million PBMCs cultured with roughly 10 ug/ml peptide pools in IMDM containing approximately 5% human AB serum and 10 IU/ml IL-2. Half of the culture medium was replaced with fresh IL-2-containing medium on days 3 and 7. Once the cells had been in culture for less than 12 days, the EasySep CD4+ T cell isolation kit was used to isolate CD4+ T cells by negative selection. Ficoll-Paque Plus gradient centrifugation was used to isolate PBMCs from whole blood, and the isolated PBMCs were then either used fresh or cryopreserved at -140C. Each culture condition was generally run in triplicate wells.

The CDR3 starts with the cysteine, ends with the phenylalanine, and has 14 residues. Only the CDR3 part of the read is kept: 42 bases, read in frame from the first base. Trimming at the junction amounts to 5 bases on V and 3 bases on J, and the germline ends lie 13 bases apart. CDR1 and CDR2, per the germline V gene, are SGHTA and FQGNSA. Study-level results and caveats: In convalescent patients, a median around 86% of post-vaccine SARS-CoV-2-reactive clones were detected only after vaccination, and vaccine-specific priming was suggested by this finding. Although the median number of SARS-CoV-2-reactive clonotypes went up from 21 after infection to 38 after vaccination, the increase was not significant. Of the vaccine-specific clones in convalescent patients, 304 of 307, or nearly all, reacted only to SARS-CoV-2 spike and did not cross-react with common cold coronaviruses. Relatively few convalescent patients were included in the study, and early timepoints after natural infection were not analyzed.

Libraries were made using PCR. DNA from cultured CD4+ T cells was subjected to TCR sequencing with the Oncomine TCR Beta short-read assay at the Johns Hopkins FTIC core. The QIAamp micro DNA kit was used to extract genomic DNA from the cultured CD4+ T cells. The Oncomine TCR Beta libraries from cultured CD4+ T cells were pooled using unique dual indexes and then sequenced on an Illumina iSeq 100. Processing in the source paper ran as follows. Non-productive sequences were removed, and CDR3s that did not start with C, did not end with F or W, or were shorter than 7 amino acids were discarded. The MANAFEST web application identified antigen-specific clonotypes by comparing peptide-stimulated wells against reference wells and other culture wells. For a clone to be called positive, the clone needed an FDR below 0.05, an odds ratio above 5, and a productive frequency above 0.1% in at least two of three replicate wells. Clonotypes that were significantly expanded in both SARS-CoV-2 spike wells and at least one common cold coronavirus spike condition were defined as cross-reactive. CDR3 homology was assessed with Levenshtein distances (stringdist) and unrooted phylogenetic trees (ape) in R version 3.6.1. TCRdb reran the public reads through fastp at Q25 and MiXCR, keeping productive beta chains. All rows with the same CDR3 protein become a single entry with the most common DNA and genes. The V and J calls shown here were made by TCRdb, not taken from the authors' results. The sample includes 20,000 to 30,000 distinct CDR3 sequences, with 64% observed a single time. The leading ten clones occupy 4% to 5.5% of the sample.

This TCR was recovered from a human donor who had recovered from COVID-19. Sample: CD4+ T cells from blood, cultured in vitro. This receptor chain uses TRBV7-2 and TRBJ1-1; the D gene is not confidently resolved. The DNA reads TGTGCCAGCAGCGGTCCGTTTGGGGACACTGAAGCTTTCTTT. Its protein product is CASSGPFGDTEAFF.